The rows below give T cell receptor beta chains drawn from one sample of a study of cytomegalovirus exposure and HLA in healthy donors. The assay was immunoSEQ multiplex PCR, and TCRdb's table has in-frame clones only and misses some. The profile shows about 150,000 clones, about 95% of them singletons. The sample consisted of PBMCs. The receptors were gathered from a man between 18 and 29 years old in good health and CMV-seropositive. Both conserved end residues are part of each CDR3. A D gene is named only where the DNA matches it firmly. Not all rows give a size; the values are once, few, many and, for expanded clones, a class.

j_gene,abundance,d_gene,v_gene,CDR3nt,CDR3aa
TRBJ2-1,NA,TRBD2,TRBV28,TGTGCCAGCACCACCGGGACTAGCGGCAATGAGCAGTTCTTC,CASTTGTSGNEQFF
TRBJ2-3,NA,NA,TRBV9,TGTGCCAGCAGCGTAGGGGGGGAGGGCACAGATACGCAGTATTTT,CASSVGGEGTDTQYF
TRBJ1-2,NA,TRBD1,TRBV10-3,TGTGCCATCAGTGAGTCGCCGGGACAGCGTGGCTACACCTTC,CAISESPGQRGYTF
TRBJ2-1,NA,NA,TRBV5-4,TGTGCCAGTAGGGAACTAGAGGGCAATGAGCAGTTCTTC,CASRELEGNEQFF
TRBJ2-7,NA,NA,TRBV4-1,TGCGCCAGCAGCCAAGAGGAGTCGGACGAGCAGTACTTC,CASSQEESDEQYF
TRBJ1-1,once,NA,TRBV21-1,TGTGCCAGCAGCACACAATCCGGGACAGGGGGCCATCATGACACTGAAGCTTTCTTT,CASSTQSGTGGHHDTEAFF
TRBJ2-7,NA,NA,TRBV2,TGTGCCAGCAGGTACGAGAGGGAGCAGTACTTC,CASRYEREQYF
TRBJ1-2,NA,NA,TRBV28,TGTGCCAGCTCTTTGACAGTTAACTATGGCTACACCTTC,CASSLTVNYGYTF
TRBJ2-3,NA,NA,TRBV9,TGTGCCAGCAGCGGGGGTTGGACAGCTAGCACAGATACGCAGTATTTT,CASSGGWTASTDTQYF
TRBJ2-5,NA,NA,TRBV7-2,TGTGCCAGCAGCTTCGAGGGAGAGACCCAGTACTTC,CASSFEGETQYF
TRBJ2-7,NA,TRBD2,TRBV7-6,TGTGCCAGCAGCCAGGGGGGACTAGCGGGACCGGAGCAGTACTTC,CASSQGGLAGPEQYF
TRBJ2-2,once,NA,TRBV5-4,TGTGCCAGCAGCCCCAAGGAGCGGACCGGGGAGCTGTTTTTT,CASSPKERTGELFF
TRBJ1-6,NA,NA,TRBV21-1,TGTGCCAGCAGCTCTCCCGACAGGGACGGGCATAATTCACCCCTCCACTTT,CASSSPDRDGHNSPLHF
TRBJ1-5,NA,NA,TRBV5-1,TGCGCCAGCAGCAATGGGGGGAGCAATCAGCCCCAGCATTTT,CASSNGGSNQPQHF
TRBJ2-7,once,TRBD2,TRBV11-2,TGTGCCAGCAGCTTAGGGCGGGAGAACGAGCAGTACTTC,CASSLGRENEQYF
TRBJ2-2,few,NA,TRBV5-1,TGCGCCAGCAGCTCCAGGAACACCGGGGAGCTGTTTTTT,CASSSRNTGELFF
TRBJ2-1,NA,TRBD2,TRBV7-9,TGTCTACTTAGCGGGATCTTGTACAATGAGCAGTTCTTC,CLLSGILYNEQFF
TRBJ1-5,NA,NA,TRBV2,TGTGCCAGCAGTGACGGAAACAGGTTTGTGGGCAATCAGCCCCAGCATTTT,CASSDGNRFVGNQPQHF
TRBJ1-1,NA,NA,TRBV27,TGTGCCAGCAGGGGGTTTGAAGAAGGACAGTTGAACACTGAAGCTTTCTTT,CASRGFEEGQLNTEAFF
TRBJ2-6,NA,NA,TRBV6-5,TGTGCCAGCAGTTACGACAGCTCTGGGGCCAACGTCCTGACTTTC,CASSYDSSGANVLTF
TRBJ2-5,NA,NA,TRBV4-2,TGTGCCAGCAGCCAAGAGGGGGGTCAAGAGACCCAGTACTTC,CASSQEGGQETQYF
TRBJ2-5,NA,TRBD1,TRBV18,TGTGCCAGCTCAGAAATCGGGACAGACATCGAAGAGACCCAGTACTTC,CASSEIGTDIEETQYF
TRBJ1-1,NA,NA,TRBV29-1,TGCAGCGTTGAAGAGGGCGGGGAAGGCACTGAAGCTTTCTTT,CSVEEGGEGTEAFF
TRBJ2-7,NA,NA,TRBV7-8,TGTGCCAGCAGCTTAGTCCTCAACGGCGGCGAGCAGTACTTC,CASSLVLNGGEQYF
TRBJ2-3,NA,NA,TRBV11-2,TGTGCCAGCAGGCTTAGGGTAGCGGTTATCACAGATACGCAGTATTTT,CASRLRVAVITDTQYF
TRBJ1-1,NA,NA,TRBV14,TGTGCCAGCAGCCCTAGACGGGGGAACATGAACACTGAAGCTTTCTTT,CASSPRRGNMNTEAFF
TRBJ1-2,NA,NA,TRBV5-1,TGCGCCAGCAGCTTGGACGCAGTTAACTATGGCTACACCTTC,CASSLDAVNYGYTF
TRBJ1-1,NA,NA,TRBV27,TGTGCCAGCAGTTTAACGCAGGACTCCCAGAACACTGAAGCTTTCTTT,CASSLTQDSQNTEAFF
TRBJ2-5,NA,NA,TRBV2,TGTGCCAGCAGTGAAGGTCCGGGAAACCAAGAGACCCAGTACTTC,CASSEGPGNQETQYF